One T cell receptor (beta chain) is described in this entry. These data originate in a study of shared clonotypes between healthy human individuals. CD4+ cell separation produced CD45RA+ naive and CD45RA-negative memory subsets. V was clipped by 4 bases and J by 4 bases, with 20 bases between them. The CDR3 extends over 17 amino acids. Germline V lookup: CDR1 SGHRS, CDR2 YFSETQ. Sequenced by immunoSEQ multiplex PCR; TCRdb stores in-frame clones only, minus some. Of fewer than 1.8 million clones in the sample, roughly 98.5% were seen once. This chain uses TRBV5-1 with TRBJ2-2, with D possibly being TRBD2 (6 bases). This sequence was found in a man aged 25 to 40 in good health. Sequencing was carried out using naive CD4+ T cells sorted from blood. As for subset: CD45RA+ positively selected. The CDR3 DNA follows: TGCGCCAGCAGCCTTGGTACTAGACTAGAGTCCACCGGGGAGCTGTTTTTT. This gives the protein CASSLGTRLESTGELFF.